One and the same sample provided the 17 T cell receptor beta chains below, sequenced in a study of molecular identifiers for immune sequencing clone quantification. TCRdb reprocessed the PCR reads with MiXCR, giving one entry per CDR3 protein. The repertoire has about 640,000 distinct CDR3 sequences, just under 20% of them found once; the top ten carry about 0.9%. Sequencing was done on a sample of naive CD8+ T cells from blood, with Jurkat cell RNA spiked in. The subset is: FACS-sorted CD8+CD4-CCR7+CD45RA+ naive T cells. These receptors originate from a human donor in good health. Some libraries in this study had Jurkat cell RNA spiked in.

There are a few counts of this clonotype. The V call is TRBV12-3 or TRBV12-4, the J call TRBJ2-1, with 7 bases aligning to TRBD1. The CDR3 covers 13 residues. Trimming took 7 bases from V and 6 from J; bases not matched to a gene: 6. The CDR3 protein is CASKGTAFNEQFF. CDR3 DNA: TGTGCCAGCAAGGGGACAGCCTTCAATGAGCAGTTCTTC.

This clonotype was seen only a few times. It may be a read error: a sequence one base away is much more abundant. The CDR3 is CAGSLAVRPYGYTF. The CDR3 nucleotides read TGTGCCGGCAGCTTAGCAGTCAGACCCTATGGCTACACCTTC. V is TRBV13 and J is TRBJ1-2; D ambiguous. There are 14 residues in the CDR3. Germline V gene sequence: CDR1 PRHDT, CDR2 FYEKMQ (reference sequence).

This clonotype has just a few counts. The rearrangement joins TRBV20-1 to TRBJ1-6, with D maybe TRBD1 (6 bases). Trimming took off 3 bases at V and 0 bases at J, with 18 bases between the two ends. Germline V lookup: CDR1 DFQATT, CDR2 SNEGSKA (reference sequence). The CDR3 is 18 residues long. The CDR3 bases are TGCAGTGCTAGTCAGGGGCCCACCCTGAGCTCCTATAATTCACCCCTCCACTTT. Translating gives CSASQGPTLSSYNSPLHF.

In this sample, this clonotype turned up many times. This chain connects TRBV6-1 to TRBJ2-2, with D unresolved. Germline loops: CDR1 MNHNS, CDR2 SASEGT. V shed 4 bases and J shed 1 base, with 10 bases lying between them. The CDR3 covers 15 residues. CDR3 coding DNA: TGTGCCAGCAGTGGTTACAGAATGAACACCGGGGAGCTGTTTTTT. This encodes CASSGYRMNTGELFF.

This clonotype was seen more than once but under ten times. The chain has TRBV10-3 and TRBJ2-3, with D maybe TRBD2 (5 bases). From germline, CDR1 is ENHRY and CDR2 SYGVKD. There are 15 residues in the CDR3. V was pared by 5 bases and J by 2 bases, with 14 bases between. CDR3 in DNA: TGTGCCATCAGTCACTTTATGGGAGACACAGATACGCAGTATTTT. Protein sequence: CAISHFMGDTDTQYF.

The V gene is TRBV7-6, the J gene TRBJ2-2; D tentatively reads TRBD1 or TRBD2 (6 bases each). The V gene's germline CDR1 is SGHVS and CDR2 FNYEAQ. The CDR3 is 16 amino acids. Trimming pared 5 bases from V and 1 base from J, leaving 14 bases between. The CDR3 loop reads CASSLREGGNTGELFF. CDR3 DNA sequence: TGTGCCAGCAGCCTAAGAGAGGGGGGGAACACCGGGGAGCTGTTTTTT.

Turning to this clonotype: Given a much more abundant clone one base away, this may be a read error. This sequence joins TRBV3-1 and TRBJ1-2; D possibly corresponds to TRBD1 (5 bases). The CDR3 loop spans 15 amino acids. Looked up from germline, CDR1 is LGHDT and CDR2 is YNNKEL (reference sequence). The CDR3 nucleotides are TGTGCCGGCAGCCTACGCAGGGCCGCTAACTATGGCTACACCTTC. It encodes CAGSLRRAANYGYTF.

The chain couples TRBV27 to TRBJ2-1; perhaps TRBD1 as D (5 bases). Trimming stripped 6 bases from V and 8 bases from J, with 14 bases between. The length of the CDR3 is 13 residues. Germline assignment: CDR1 MNHEY and CDR2 SMNVEV (reference sequence). The CDR3 sequence: CASSSRGAYEQFF. CDR3 sequence (DNA): TGTGCCAGCAGCTCCCGTGGGGCGTATGAGCAGTTCTTC.

This clonotype was seen at least ten times. A much larger clonotype is one base distant, so this may be a read error. The J gene is TRBJ2-3, the V gene TRBV12-3 or TRBV12-4, with D unclear. The ends were cut back, 2 bases at V and 2 bases at J, with 8 bases in the middle. The CDR3 consists of 14 residues. In nucleotides, the CDR3 is TGTGCCAGCAGTTTAACGGCAGCCACAGATACGCAGTATTTT. It encodes CASSLTAATDTQYF.

This clonotype was picked up a small number of times. The rearrangement links TRBV4-2 to TRBJ2-6, with unresolved D. Germline values: CDR1 LGHNA, CDR2 YNFKEQ. The CDR3 consists of 16 residues. The V end was cut by 1 base, the J end by 0 bases, with 7 bases between. The CDR3 is CASSQGIYSGANVLTF. The CDR3 nucleotides are TGTGCCAGCAGCCAAGGAATTTACTCTGGGGCCAACGTCCTGACTTTC.

This clonotype was seen repeatedly, ten times or more. The V gene is TRBV4-2, the J gene TRBJ2-7; D unresolved. V was trimmed by 0 bases and J by 3 bases, leaving 12 bases between them. The CDR3 contains 15 residues. CDR1 is LGHNA and CDR2 is YNFKEQ in the germline V gene. The CDR3 nucleotides are TGTGCCAGCAGCCAAGAGATGAGTGCGAACTACGAGCAGTACTTC. It specifies CASSQEMSANYEQYF.

The table lists this clonotype with many counts. This rearrangement joins TRBV7-9 to TRBJ2-1; D is possibly TRBD1 (6 bases). Trimming left V 5 bases short and J 5 bases short, with 16 bases between. CDR1 and CDR2 (germline): SEHNR, FQNEAQ (reference sequence). This CDR3 comprises 15 residues. Here the CDR3 reads CASSRTGTLNNEQFF. The CDR3 DNA is TGTGCCAGCAGCCGAACGGGGACACTTAACAATGAGCAGTTCTTC.

This clonotype was seen ten or more times. The chain carries TRBV28 and TRBJ2-3; 13 bases fit TRBD2. The CDR3 has 17 amino acids. The junction had 4 bases not matched to a gene; V was cut back by 2 bases and J by 2 bases. Per the germline V gene, CDR1 is MDHEN and CDR2 is SYDVKM. The CDR3 DNA sequence: TGTGCCAGCAGTTTACTGGGACTAGCGGGGCTCACAGATACGCAGTATTTT. It yields the protein CASSLLGLAGLTDTQYF.

This clonotype was detected ten times or more. The chain joins TRBV19 to TRBJ2-6; TRBD1 matches at 8 bases. Germline V gives CDR1 LNHDA, CDR2 SQIVND (reference sequence). The CDR3 consists of 14 residues. V dropped 9 bases and J dropped 4; count of bases not matched to a gene: 5. The CDR3, as DNA: TGTGCCAGGGGACAGGCCGCCGGGGCCAACGTCCTGACTTTC. This sequence encodes CARGQAAGANVLTF.

This clonotype was counted many times. The genes are TRBV24-1 and TRBJ2-2, with D tentatively TRBD2 (6 bases). Trimming removed 0 bases at V and 2 bases at J, with 9 bases between. This CDR3 has 16 residues. Germline CDR1 and CDR2: KGHDR and SFDVKD. The CDR3 sequence is CATSDLPGTNTGELFF. In nucleotides, the CDR3 is TGTGCCACCAGTGATTTGCCAGGGACTAACACCGGGGAGCTGTTTTTT.

This clonotype was seen at least ten times. The chain recombines TRBV6-5 with TRBJ2-7; 9 nucleotides align to TRBD1. CDR1 is MNHEY and CDR2 is SVGAGI in the germline V gene. The length of the CDR3 is 13 residues. The J segment lost 6 bases and the V segment lost 5 bases, leaving 5 bases of the junction unmatched. The CDR3 here is CASSTGGFGEQYF. The CDR3 DNA reads as TGTGCCAGCAGTACAGGGGGCTTCGGCGAGCAGTACTTC.

Of note for this clonotype: This may be a read error: a much more frequent sequence differs by one nucleotide. The V and J genes are TRBV12-3 or TRBV12-4 and TRBJ1-2; D not resolved. The CDR3 is 13 residues long. Here the CDR3 reads CASSQTLNYGYAF. The DNA for the CDR3 is TGTGCCAGCAGCCAAACGCTGAACTATGGCTACGCCTTC.